These 11 T cell receptor beta chains were all obtained from the same sample, sequenced in a study of shared clonotypes between healthy human individuals. TCRdb's copy holds only in-frame clones and misses some; the assay was immunoSEQ multiplex PCR. Among some 2,100,000 clones, approximately 94% were seen once, and the ten largest hold roughly 1.7%. Naivety among CD8 cells was defined by CD45RO negativity and positive CCR7 selection, thereby excluding terminally differentiated effector memory CD45RA+ cells. Specimen: naive CD8+ T cells from PBMCs. All receptors come from a man younger than 35 in good health. Some clones in this sample may be carry-over from other donors' samples.

The V call is TRBV28, the J call TRBJ2-1, with D perhaps matching TRBD2 (6 bases). Trimming removed 6 bases at V and 0 bases at J, with 15 bases between. Germline assignment: CDR1 MDHEN and CDR2 SYDVKM. The CDR3 has 16 residues. The CDR3 is CASSLPGRSSYNEQFF. In DNA, the CDR3 is TGTGCCAGCAGCCTTCCGGGGAGGAGCTCCTACAATGAGCAGTTCTTC.

In the case of this clone: Other DNA sequences in the same sample also yield this CDR3. The chain links TRBV27 to TRBJ2-7; 7 bases agree with TRBD2. Unmatched junction bases numbered 4, after V lost 3 bases and J lost 2 bases. This CDR3 has 14 amino acids. The V gene's germline CDR1 is MNHEY and CDR2 SMNVEV (reference sequence). CDR3 amino acids: CASSFRAGAYEQYF. Written as DNA, the CDR3 is TGTGCCAGCAGTTTTCGGGCGGGAGCCTACGAGCAGTACTTC.

The CDR3 region is CASSSGQGLTEAFF. The CDR3 DNA is TGCGCCAGCAGCTCCGGACAGGGGCTCACTGAAGCTTTCTTT. The chain carries TRBV5-1 and TRBJ1-1, with 9 bases matching TRBD1. Trimming removed 3 bases from V and 4 bases from J; junction bases left unmatched: 4. This CDR3 has 14 residues. From germline, CDR1 is SGHRS and CDR2 YFSETQ.

This chain connects TRBV27 to TRBJ2-3, with 8 bases that match TRBD1. CDR3 size: 16 residues. Germline CDR1 MNHEY, CDR2 SMNVEV (reference sequence). The V and J ends lost 8 bases and 2 bases, in that order; junction bases with no gene match: 12. CDR3 sequence (DNA): TGTGCCAGCCGACTAAGCTCAGGGGGCTACACAGATACGCAGTATTTT. It translates to CASRLSSGGYTDTQYF.

The CDR3 is CAISESGGQNEQYF. The CDR3 DNA reads TGTGCCATCAGTGAGTCAGGGGGCCAAAACGAGCAGTACTTC. The chain combines TRBV10-3 with TRBJ2-7; 7 positions agree with TRBD1. The germline V gene has CDR1 ENHRY and CDR2 SYGVKD. The V gene end was trimmed by 0 bases and the J gene end by 5 bases; junction bases not matched to a gene: 4. CDR3 length: 14 amino acids.

This chain uses TRBV27 with TRBJ2-7; 9 bases agree with TRBD1. Trimming removed 6 bases from V and 4 bases from J; junction bases left unmatched: 7. In germline, CDR1 is MNHEY, CDR2 SMNVEV (reference sequence). CDR3 length equals 14 residues. The CDR3 sequence is CASRFTGGPYEQYF. CDR3 DNA sequence: TGTGCCAGCAGATTCACAGGGGGCCCATACGAGCAGTACTTC.

This clone has just one count. The chain is built from TRBV9 and TRBJ2-5; no clear D gene. Per the germline V gene, CDR1 is SGDLS and CDR2 is YYNGEE. With 0 bases removed from V and 3 bases from J, the gap between germline ends came to 15 bases. There are 16 residues in the CDR3. CDR3 nucleotide sequence: TGTGCCAGCAGCGTAGCCCCGGTGAGGAAGGAAGAGACCCAGTACTTC. Amino acid sequence: CASSVAPVRKEETQYF. The whole variable domain, filled in from reference TRBV9 and TRBJ2-5, reads DSGVTQTPKHLITATGQRVTLRCSPRSGDLSVYWYQQSLDQGLQFLIQYYNGEERAKGNILERFSAQQFPDLHSELNLSSLELGDSALYFCASSVAPVRKEETQYFGPGTRLLVL.

CDR3 nucleotides: TGTGCCAGCAGGGCTAGCGTAAACACCGGGGAGCTGTTTTTT. It codes for CASRASVNTGELFF. The chain uses TRBV2 and TRBJ2-2; D perhaps matches TRBD2 (6 bases). V lost 6 bases, J lost 2 bases, and 10 bases lay in between. The CDR3 is 14 amino acids. The germline V gene has CDR1 SNHLY and CDR2 FYNNEI.

V is TRBV10-2 and J is TRBJ2-7; D is unclear. This CDR3 is built from 14 residues. Germline assignment: CDR1 WSHSY and CDR2 SAAADI. V shed 4 bases and J shed 4 bases, with 14 bases lying between them. The CDR3 sequence: CASSAGWVSYEQYF. The CDR3 DNA follows: TGCGCCAGCAGTGCGGGCTGGGTATCATACGAGCAGTACTTC.

The V gene is TRBV10-1, the J gene TRBJ2-1; 8 bases match TRBD2. Germline V gives CDR1 WNHNN, CDR2 SYGVQD (reference sequence). The CDR3 is 15 amino acids. The trim removed 3 bases at V and 7 bases at J, leaving 8 bases unmatched. The CDR3 DNA sequence: TGCGCCAGCAGTGATGAACTAGCGGTAGCAAATGAGCAGTTCTTC. It specifies CASSDELAVANEQFF.

This chain uses TRBV7-8 with TRBJ1-1; D perhaps matches TRBD1 (5 bases). This CDR3 has 14 residues. V dropped 4 bases and J dropped 6 bases, with 15 bases sitting between them. The germline CDR1 and CDR2 sequences are SGHVS and FQNEAQ. CDR3 region: CASSYFGGSSEAFF. The CDR3 region has the DNA TGTGCCAGCAGCTATTTCGGGGGTTCGTCTGAAGCTTTCTTT.